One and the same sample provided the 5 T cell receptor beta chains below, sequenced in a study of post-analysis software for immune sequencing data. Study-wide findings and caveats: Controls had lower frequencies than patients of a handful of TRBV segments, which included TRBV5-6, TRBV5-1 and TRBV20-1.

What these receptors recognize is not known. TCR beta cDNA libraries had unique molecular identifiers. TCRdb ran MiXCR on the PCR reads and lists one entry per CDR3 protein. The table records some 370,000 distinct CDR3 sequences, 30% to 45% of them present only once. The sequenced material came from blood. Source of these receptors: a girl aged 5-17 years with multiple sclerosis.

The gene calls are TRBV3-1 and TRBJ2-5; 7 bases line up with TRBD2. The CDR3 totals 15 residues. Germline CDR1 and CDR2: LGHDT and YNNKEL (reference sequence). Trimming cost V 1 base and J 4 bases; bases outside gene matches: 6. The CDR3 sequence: CASSQVLGEGETQYF. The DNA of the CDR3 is TGTGCCAGCAGCCAAGTTCTGGGGGAGGGAGAGACCCAGTACTTC.

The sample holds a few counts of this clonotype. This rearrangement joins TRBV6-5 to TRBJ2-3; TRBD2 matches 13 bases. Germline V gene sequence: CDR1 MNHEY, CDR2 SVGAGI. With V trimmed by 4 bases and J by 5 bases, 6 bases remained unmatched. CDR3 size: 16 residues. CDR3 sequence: CASSLTSGGAKDTQYF. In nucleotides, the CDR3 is TGTGCCAGCAGTTTAACTAGCGGGGGGGCGAAAGATACGCAGTATTTT.

The CDR3 nucleotides are TGCGCCAGCAGCTTGGGGGACAGGGGATACACTGAAGCTTTCTTT. Its translation is CASSLGDRGYTEAFF. This sequence joins TRBV5-1 and TRBJ1-1; 10 bases agree with TRBD1. The germline V gene encodes CDR1 SGHRS and CDR2 YFSETQ. Losses at the gene ends were 0 bases for V and 3 bases for J; bases not matched to a gene: 2. The CDR3 runs to 15 residues.

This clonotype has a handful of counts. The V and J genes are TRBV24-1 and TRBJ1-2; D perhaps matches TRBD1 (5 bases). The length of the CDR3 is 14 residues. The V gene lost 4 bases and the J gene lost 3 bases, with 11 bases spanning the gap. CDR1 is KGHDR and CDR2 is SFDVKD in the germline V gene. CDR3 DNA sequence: TGTGCCACCAGTGAGAGGGGATTTGACTATGGCTACACCTTC. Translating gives CATSERGFDYGYTF.

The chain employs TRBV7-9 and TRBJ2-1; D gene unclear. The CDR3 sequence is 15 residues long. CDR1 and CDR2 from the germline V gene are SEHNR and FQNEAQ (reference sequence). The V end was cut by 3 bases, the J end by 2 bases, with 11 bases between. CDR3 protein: CASSFIGPTYNEQFF. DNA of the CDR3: TGTGCCAGCAGCTTTATCGGACCGACCTACAATGAGCAGTTCTTC.